Below, 6 T cell receptor beta chains from the same sample are listed, as sequenced in a study of immune characterization of retroperitoneal liposarcoma. TCRdb ran MiXCR on the PCR reads and lists one entry per CDR3 protein. The sample has more than 10,000 distinct CDR3 sequences, approximately 48% seen once; the top ten hold about 12%. The sequenced material came from tumor tissue. The source is a female donor with retroperitoneal liposarcoma.

The chain couples TRBV27 to TRBJ2-7; 7 nucleotides align to TRBD2. The ends lost 7 bases at V and 5 bases at J; junction bases unmatched: 5. The V gene's germline CDR1 is MNHEY and CDR2 SMNVEV (reference sequence). The CDR3 consists of 12 residues. CDR3: CASTGGSNEQYF. The DNA of the CDR3 is TGTGCCAGCACGGGCGGGAGTAACGAGCAGTACTTC.

This clonotype was detected a few times. V is TRBV6-1 and J is TRBJ2-1; the match to TRBD1 covers 9 bases. Germline V gives CDR1 MNHNS, CDR2 SASEGT. V dropped 6 bases and J dropped 6; count of bases not matched to a gene: 9. The CDR3 is 15 residues long. The CDR3 DNA is TGTGCCAGCAGACGCCCGGGACAGGGAGTCAATGAGCAGTTCTTC. Protein: CASRRPGQGVNEQFF.

By share of the sample, this clonotype is medium-sized. The genes are TRBV6-1 and TRBJ2-1; D is ambiguous. The DNA end favors TRBJ2-7, so the J call may be wrong. The CDR3 runs to 13 residues. Per germline, CDR1 MNHNS and CDR2 SASEGT. The CDR3 DNA follows: TGTGCCAGCAGTGAGGGTCAGACCTACGAGCAGTACTTC. This sequence encodes CASSEGQTYEQYF.

V gene TRBV11-2 combines with J gene TRBJ2-3; no clear D. The DNA end favors TRBJ2-7, so the J call may be wrong. The CDR3 loop spans 12 amino acids. In germline, CDR1 is SGHAT, CDR2 FQNNGV. CDR3 amino acids: CASSSGVGEQYF. The CDR3 nucleotides are TGTGCCAGCAGCTCTGGGGTGGGGGAGCAGTACTTC.

This chain uses TRBV11-2 with TRBJ2-3; D gene unclear. The V end was cut by 5 bases, the J end by 4 bases, with 10 bases between. Germline V gives CDR1 SGHAT, CDR2 FQNNGV. The CDR3 is 13 amino acids. In DNA, the CDR3 is TGTGCCAGCAGCCGAACGTTTTCAGATACGCAGTATTTT. It translates to CASSRTFSDTQYF.

J is TRBJ2-4 and V is TRBV6-5; TRBD1 agrees at 7 bases. The J call may not be correct, given that the DNA end is closer to TRBJ2-1. The CDR3 consists of 14 residues. The germline gives CDR1 MNHEY, CDR2 SVGAGI. The CDR3 loop is CASSYSRQGIEQFF. The CDR3 bases are TGTGCCAGCAGTTACTCGAGACAGGGAATAGAGCAGTTCTTC.